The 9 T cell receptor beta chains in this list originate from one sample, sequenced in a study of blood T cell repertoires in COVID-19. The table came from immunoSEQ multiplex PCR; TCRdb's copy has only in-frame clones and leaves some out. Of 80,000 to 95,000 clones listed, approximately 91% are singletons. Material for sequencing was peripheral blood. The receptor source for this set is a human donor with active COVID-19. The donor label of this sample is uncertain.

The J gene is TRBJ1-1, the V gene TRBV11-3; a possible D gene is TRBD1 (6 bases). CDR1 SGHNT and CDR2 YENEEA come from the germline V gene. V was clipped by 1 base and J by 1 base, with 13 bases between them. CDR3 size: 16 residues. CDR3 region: CASSLVRGSSNTEAFF. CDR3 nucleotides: TGTGCCAGCAGCTTAGTAAGGGGGTCATCGAACACTGAAGCTTTCTTT. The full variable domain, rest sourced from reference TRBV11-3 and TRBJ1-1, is EAGVVQSPRYKIIEKKQPVAFWCNPISGHNTLYWYLQNLGQGPELLIRYENEEAVDDSQLPKDRFSAERLKGVDSTLKIQPAELGDSAVYLCASSLVRGSSNTEAFFGQGTRLTVV.

The CDR3 here is CASSPKLAGSYNEQFF. The CDR3 DNA reads as TGTGCCAGCTCACCCAAACTAGCGGGGAGTTACAATGAGCAGTTCTTC. The rearrangement uses TRBV18 and TRBJ2-1; 10 nucleotides agree with TRBD2. V was pared by 3 bases and J by 4 bases, with 6 bases of the junction left unmatched. The germline V gene encodes CDR1 KGHSH and CDR2 LQKENI. The CDR3 contains 16 residues.

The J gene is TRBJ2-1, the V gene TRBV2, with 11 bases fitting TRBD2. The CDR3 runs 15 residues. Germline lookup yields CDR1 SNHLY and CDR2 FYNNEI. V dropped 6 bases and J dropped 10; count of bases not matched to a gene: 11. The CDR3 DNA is TGTGCCAGCAGACTCGGGGCTAGCGGGGGGCCCGAGCAGTTCTTC. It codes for CASRLGASGGPEQFF.

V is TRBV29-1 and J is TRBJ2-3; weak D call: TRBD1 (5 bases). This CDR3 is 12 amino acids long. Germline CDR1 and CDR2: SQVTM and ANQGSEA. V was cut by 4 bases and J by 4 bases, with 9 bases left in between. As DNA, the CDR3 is TGCAGCGTTGTACTCAGGGCAGATACGCAGTATTTT. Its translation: CSVVLRADTQYF.

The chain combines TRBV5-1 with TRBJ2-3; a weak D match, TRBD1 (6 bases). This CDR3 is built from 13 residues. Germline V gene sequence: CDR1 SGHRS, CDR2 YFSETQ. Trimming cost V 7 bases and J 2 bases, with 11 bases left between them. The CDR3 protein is CASRDRNTDTQYF. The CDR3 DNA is TGCGCCAGCCGAGACAGGAACACAGATACGCAGTATTTT.

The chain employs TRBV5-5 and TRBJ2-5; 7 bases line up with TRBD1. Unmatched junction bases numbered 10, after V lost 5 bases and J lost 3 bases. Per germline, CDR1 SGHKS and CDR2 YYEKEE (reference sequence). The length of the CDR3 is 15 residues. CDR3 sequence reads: CASRSTGTAKETQYF. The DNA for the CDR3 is TGTGCCAGCAGATCCACCGGGACAGCAAAAGAGACCCAGTACTTC.

CDR3 sequence reads: CASSISSYEQYF. The DNA of the CDR3 is TGTGCCAGCAGCATTAGCTCCTACGAGCAGTACTTC. The V gene is TRBV7-2, the J gene TRBJ2-7; no firm D call. The CDR3 covers 12 residues. V lost 5 bases to trimming and J lost 0 bases, with 5 bases between them. Germline assignment: CDR1 SGHTA and CDR2 FQGNSA.

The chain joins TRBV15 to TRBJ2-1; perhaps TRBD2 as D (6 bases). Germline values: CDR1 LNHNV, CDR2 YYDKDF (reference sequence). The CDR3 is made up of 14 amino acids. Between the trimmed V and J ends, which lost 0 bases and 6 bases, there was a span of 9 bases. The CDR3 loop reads CATSRDGRRNEQFF. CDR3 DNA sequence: TGTGCCACCAGCAGAGATGGGAGGCGCAATGAGCAGTTCTTC.

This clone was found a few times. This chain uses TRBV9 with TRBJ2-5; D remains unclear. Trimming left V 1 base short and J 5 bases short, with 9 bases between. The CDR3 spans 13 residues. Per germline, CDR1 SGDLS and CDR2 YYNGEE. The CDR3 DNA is TGTGCCAGCAGCGTATCGGGTCGGGAGACCCAGTACTTC. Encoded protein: CASSVSGRETQYF.